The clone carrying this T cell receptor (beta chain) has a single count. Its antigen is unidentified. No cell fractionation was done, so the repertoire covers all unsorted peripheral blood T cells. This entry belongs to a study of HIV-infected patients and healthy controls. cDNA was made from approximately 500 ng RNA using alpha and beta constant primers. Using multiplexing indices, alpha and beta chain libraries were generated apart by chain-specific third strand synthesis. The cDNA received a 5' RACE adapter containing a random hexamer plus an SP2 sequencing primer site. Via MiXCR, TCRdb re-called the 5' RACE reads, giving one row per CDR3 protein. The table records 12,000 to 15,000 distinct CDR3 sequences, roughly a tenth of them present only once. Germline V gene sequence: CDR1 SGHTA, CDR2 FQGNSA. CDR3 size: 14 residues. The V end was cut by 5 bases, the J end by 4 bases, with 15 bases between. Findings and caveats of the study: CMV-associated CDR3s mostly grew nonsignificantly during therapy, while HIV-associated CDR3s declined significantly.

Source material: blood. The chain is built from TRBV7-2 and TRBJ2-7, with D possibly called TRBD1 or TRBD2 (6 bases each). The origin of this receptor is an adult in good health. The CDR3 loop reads CASSPSGAGYEQYF. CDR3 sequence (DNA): TGTGCCAGCAGCCCCTCGGGGGCAGGTTACGAGCAGTACTTC. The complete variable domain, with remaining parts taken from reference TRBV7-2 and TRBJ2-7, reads GAGVSQSPSNKVTEKGKDVELRCDPISGHTALYWYRQSLGQGLEFLIYFQGNSAPDKSGLPSDRFSAERTGGSVSTLTIQRTQQEDSAVYLCASSPSGAGYEQYFGPGTRLTVT.